The present T cell receptor beta chain was sequenced within a study of T cell changes during pregnancy in multiple sclerosis. This table comes from immunoSEQ multiplex PCR, and its TCRdb copy is limited to in-frame clones, with some not included. The profile shows about 60,000 clones, 90% to 95% of them singletons. The sample here was CD8+ T cells from peripheral blood mononuclear cells, taken in the second trimester of pregnancy. The source is a female donor with multiple sclerosis, enrolled in a pregnancy study.

CDR3 sequence reads: CASSEEVAGAYEQYF. The CDR3 DNA follows: TGTGCCAGCAGTGAAGAAGTAGCGGGAGCCTACGAGCAGTACTTC. The V gene is TRBV6-1, the J gene TRBJ2-7, with 9 bases identical to TRBD2. The CDR3 loop spans 15 amino acids. The germline CDR1 and CDR2 sequences are MNHNS and SASEGT. J was trimmed by 2 bases and V by 1 base; bases with no gene match: 3.